The entry that follows covers one T cell receptor beta chain sequence. Its specificity is unknown. The sample originates from a study of cytomegalovirus exposure and HLA in healthy donors. Study observations and caveats: The later analysis indicated that the majority of CMV-associated TCR beta chains appeared HLA-restricted. Data from an earlier analysis indicated that most TCR beta V segments were productive either about 90% or about 30% of the time. When analyzed later, the rates of TCR association showed variation by HLA locus, with DRB1 the most and HLA-C the fewest.

The CDR3 loop spans 13 amino acids. Germline assignment: CDR1 MNHEY and CDR2 SVGAGI. Trimming shortened V by 10 bases and J by 6 bases, and 13 bases separated the two germline ends. PCR employed 60 Vbeta and 13 Jbeta primers. Profiling relied on immunoSEQ multiplex PCR, and the TCRdb table lists in-frame clones only, not all of them. Among more than 150,000 clones listed, less than 90% were seen once. V usage is TRBV6-5 and J usage is TRBJ1-6; TRBD1 is a possible D gene (6 bases). The sample was PBMCs. The origin of this receptor is a girl under two years old in good health and CMV-seronegative. CDR3 DNA sequence: TGTGCCACCTCGGACAGATTTAATTCACCCCTCCACTTT. This codes for CATSDRFNSPLHF.